This T cell receptor (beta chain) was captured by sequencing in a study of blood T cell repertoires in COVID-19. Study-wide context: COVID-19 samples from acute and convalescent phases originated in the United States, Italy and Spain. PBMCs, B-cell-depleted T cells, or T cells provided the cDNA or gDNA that made up the material.

Authors' data handling: Researchers report that nucleated cell counts were estimated from reference gene primer amplification. Libraries were prepared by immunoSEQ multiplex PCR; TCRdb keeps only in-frame clonotypes and omits some of them. V and J calls and clone size come straight from that table; D and trimming were deduced from the DNA. The sample has fewer than 350,000 clones; roughly 91% are singletons. The origin of this receptor is a man aged 40-55 years with acute or convalescent COVID-19. Sequenced material: peripheral blood.

The CDR3 sequence is CASTTTGGYVETQYF. The DNA for the CDR3 is TGTGCCAGCACCACCACTGGCGGGTATGTTGAGACCCAGTACTTC. The chain links TRBV5-6 to TRBJ2-5, with a possible D match to TRBD2 (5 bases). The CDR3 covers 15 residues. V was trimmed by 6 bases and J by 5 bases, leaving 20 bases between them. The germline CDR1 and CDR2 sequences are SGHDT and YYEEEE. Combining the CDR3 with reference TRBV5-6 and TRBJ2-5 gives the whole variable domain DAGVTQSPTHLIKTRGQQVTLRCSPKSGHDTVSWYQQALGQGPQFIFQYYEEEERQRGNFPDRFSGHQFPNYSSELNVNALLLGDSALYLCASTTTGGYVETQYFGPGTRLLVL.